Below, 29 T cell receptor beta chains from the same sample are listed, as sequenced in a study of cytomegalovirus exposure and HLA in healthy donors. A multiplex PCR was run with 60 Vbeta primers and 13 Jbeta primers. Only in-frame clones appear in the TCRdb table, and some are missing; sequencing was by immunoSEQ multiplex PCR. This table holds under 200,000 clones, roughly 84% found once. What was sequenced was PBMCs. These TCRs come from a boy aged 10-17 years in good health and CMV-seronegative.

V gene TRBV13 combines with J gene TRBJ2-2; TRBD2 agrees at 15 bases. Germline assignment: CDR1 PRHDT and CDR2 FYEKMQ (reference sequence). This CDR3 spans 18 amino acids. Unmatched junction bases numbered 5, after V lost 5 bases and J lost 1 base. This CDR3 reads CASSPEGLAGGNTGELFF. The CDR3 DNA follows: TGTGCCAGCAGCCCAGAGGGACTAGCGGGGGGGAACACCGGGGAGCTGTTTTTT.

The V call is TRBV9, the J call TRBJ1-2; no definite D call. The V gene lost 4 bases and the J gene lost 0 bases, with 10 bases spanning the gap. Germline CDR1 SGDLS, CDR2 YYNGEE. The CDR3 has 14 residues. This chain's CDR3 is CASSREAANYGYTF. CDR3 nucleotide sequence: TGTGCCAGCAGCCGGGAGGCGGCTAACTATGGCTACACCTTC.

This clone was found once. The chain employs TRBV11-2 and TRBJ1-2, with D possibly TRBD1 on 6 matching bases. The CDR3 sequence is 14 residues long. V shed 1 base and J shed 8 bases, with 14 bases lying between them. The V gene's germline CDR1 is SGHAT and CDR2 FQNNGV. In DNA form, the CDR3 reads TGTGCCAGCAGCTTAGGGGCAACAGGGATCGGCTACACCTTC. Protein: CASSLGATGIGYTF.

The J gene is TRBJ1-4, the V gene TRBV6-5, with no clear D. Germline loops: CDR1 MNHEY, CDR2 SVGAGI. The CDR3 is 16 amino acids. V was pared by 0 bases and J by 0 bases, with 8 bases between. CDR3 protein: CASSYSRTATNEKLFF. The CDR3 DNA reads as TGTGCCAGCAGTTACTCGCGCACGGCAACTAATGAAAAACTGTTTTTT.

The rearrangement joins TRBV14 to TRBJ2-1; 9 positions agree with TRBD2. Unmatched junction bases numbered 9, after V lost 3 bases and J lost 9 bases. This CDR3 is 15 amino acids long. Germline V gives CDR1 SGHDN, CDR2 FVKESK. In DNA, the CDR3 is TGTGCCAGCAGCCAGGGAACCAGCGGGAGGTCTGAGCAGTTCTTC. Translation: CASSQGTSGRSEQFF.

The chain combines TRBV5-4 with TRBJ1-1; the D is unclear. The CDR3 is made up of 16 amino acids. Germline V gene data show CDR1 as SGHNT and CDR2 as YYREEE (reference sequence). Trimming took 4 bases from V and 3 from J, leaving 19 bases between them. The CDR3 protein is CASSPGLERADTEAFF. The CDR3 DNA reads TGTGCCAGCAGCCCCGGACTAGAAAGGGCTGACACTGAAGCTTTCTTT.

The chain uses TRBV5-4 and TRBJ1-1; D not resolved. CDR3 length equals 14 residues. V gave up 0 bases and J gave up 6 bases, with 12 bases separating them. CDR1 is SGHNT, CDR2 YYREEE, per germline (reference sequence). CDR3 in DNA: TGTGCCAGCAGCTTGGACGGGTCGAGGGCTGAAGCTTTCTTT. Protein sequence: CASSLDGSRAEAFF.

V is TRBV6-5 and J is TRBJ2-7, with 9 bases identical to TRBD1. The germline CDR1 and CDR2 sequences are MNHEY and SVGAGI. This CDR3 has 13 amino acids. The junction had 6 bases not matched to a gene; V was cut back by 5 bases and J by 7 bases. CDR3 region: CASSRQGVREQYF. DNA of the CDR3: TGTGCCAGCAGTAGACAGGGGGTGCGGGAGCAGTACTTC.

The DNA of the CDR3 is TGCGCCAGCAGCCAAGCGCAGGGATATAGCAATCAGCCCCAGCATTTT. Its translation: CASSQAQGYSNQPQHF. The chain carries TRBV4-1 and TRBJ1-5, with a tentative D call TRBD1 (5 bases). Germline loops: CDR1 MGHRA, CDR2 YSYEKL. Trimming left V 1 base short and J 0 bases short, with 10 bases between. The CDR3 is 16 residues long.

The chain has TRBV6-5 and TRBJ1-1, with D unresolved. V lost 7 bases and J 6 bases, leaving 12 bases between the germline ends. Germline loops: CDR1 MNHEY, CDR2 SVGAGI. The CDR3 sequence is 12 residues long. CDR3 coding DNA: TGTGCCAGCATTAGCTATGGCGCTGAAGCTTTCTTT. This gives the protein CASISYGAEAFF.

In DNA, the CDR3 is TGTGCCAGCAGCGAGGGACTAGCGGTAGGCACAGATACGCAGTATTTT. Translated: CASSEGLAVGTDTQYF. This chain links TRBV9 with TRBJ2-3; 11 nucleotides agree with TRBD2. Germline loops: CDR1 SGDLS, CDR2 YYNGEE. With V trimmed by 3 bases and J by 1 base, 4 bases remained unmatched. This CDR3 spans 16 amino acids.

This chain joins TRBV5-1 and TRBJ2-2; the D gene is possibly TRBD2 (6 bases). V lost 0 bases and J 6 bases, leaving 15 bases between the germline ends. The CDR3 is 16 amino acids. Germline CDR1 and CDR2: SGHRS and YFSETQ. The CDR3 region has the DNA TGCGCCAGCAGCTTGGATATCGGGGGAGGCCCCGGGGAGCTGTTTTTT. Translating gives CASSLDIGGGPGELFF. Full variable domain (missing parts from reference TRBV5-1 and TRBJ2-2): KAGVTQTPRYLIKTRGQQVTLSCSPISGHRSVSWYQQTPGQGLQFLFEYFSETQRNKGNFPGRFSGRQFSNSRSEMNVSTLELGDSALYLCASSLDIGGGPGELFFGEGSRLTVL.

The V call is TRBV27, the J call TRBJ2-7; weak D call: TRBD1 (6 bases). CDR3 size: 13 residues. V lost 4 bases, J lost 6 bases, and 13 bases lay in between. Germline V gene data show CDR1 as MNHEY and CDR2 as SMNVEV (reference sequence). The CDR3 bases are TGTGCCAGCAGTTCCCTCTACAGGGCCGAGCAGTACTTC. Protein: CASSSLYRAEQYF.

This chain joins TRBV6-1 and TRBJ1-4; no firm D call. Trimming cost V 4 bases and J 5 bases, with 14 bases left between them. In germline, CDR1 is MNHNS, CDR2 SASEGT. CDR3 length: 15 amino acids. As DNA, the CDR3 is TGTGCCAGCAGTGGGCTGAGGCGCGCGAATGAAAAACTGTTTTTT. Its protein is CASSGLRRANEKLFF.

The chain has TRBV6-5 and TRBJ1-1, with D uncertain. Trimming cost V 5 bases and J 4 bases, with 14 bases left between them. This CDR3 is built from 14 residues. The V gene's germline CDR1 is MNHEY and CDR2 SVGAGI. Here the CDR3 reads CASSEQRVSTEAFF. The CDR3 coding sequence is TGTGCCAGCAGTGAACAGAGGGTGAGCACTGAAGCTTTCTTT.

The count of this clone is one. The CDR3 DNA sequence: TGTGCCAGCAGCTGGACAGGGGCAGATACGCAGTATTTT. It specifies CASSWTGADTQYF. This chain links TRBV7-6 with TRBJ2-3; the match to TRBD1 covers 9 bases. J gave up 4 bases and V 4 bases, and 0 bases lay outside the gene matches. This CDR3 comprises 13 residues. Germline CDR1 and CDR2: SGHVS and FNYEAQ.

The genes are TRBV29-1 and TRBJ2-1; a possible D gene is TRBD2 (6 bases). The CDR3 sequence is 12 residues long. V shed 6 bases and J shed 9 bases, with 15 bases lying between them. Looked up from germline, CDR1 is SQVTM and CDR2 is ANQGSEA. The DNA for the CDR3 is TGCAGCGTCGCCGGGACTTGGCTTGAGCAGTTCTTC. It encodes CSVAGTWLEQFF.

This clone was detected only once. The V call is TRBV27, the J call TRBJ2-1; 8 nucleotides line up with TRBD1. Germline CDR1 MNHEY, CDR2 SMNVEV (reference sequence). The CDR3 length is 17 residues. The V segment lost 3 bases and the J segment 0 bases; nucleotides outside the gene matches: 7. The CDR3 reads CASSFRSDRASYNEQFF. CDR3 nucleotides: TGTGCCAGCAGTTTCAGATCGGACAGGGCCTCCTACAATGAGCAGTTCTTC.

J is TRBJ1-1 and V is TRBV30, with D uncertain. The germline V gene encodes CDR1 GTSNPN and CDR2 SVGIG (reference sequence). The V gene lost 0 bases and the J gene lost 11 bases, with 10 bases spanning the gap. The CDR3 spans 11 residues. This CDR3 is CAWSVRHGAFF. DNA for the CDR3: TGTGCCTGGAGTGTACGACATGGGGCTTTCTTT.

This chain joins TRBV6-4 and TRBJ2-3, with 10 bases aligning to TRBD1. Germline V gene sequence: CDR1 MRHNA, CDR2 SNTAGT. J gave up 2 bases and V 5 bases, and 7 bases lay outside the gene matches. The CDR3 covers 16 residues. As DNA, the CDR3 is TGTGCCAGCAGTCCTAAGGACAGGGGGAACACAGATACGCAGTATTTT. Its protein is CASSPKDRGNTDTQYF.

This clone was picked up one time. V is TRBV7-9 and J is TRBJ2-7; 9 positions match TRBD1. Germline V gene sequence: CDR1 SEHNR, CDR2 FQNEAQ (reference sequence). The CDR3 length is 14 residues. V trimming: 4 bases; J trimming: 5 bases; junction bases outside the gene matches: 6. Here the CDR3 DNA reads TGTGCCAGCAGCTCAATGGGACAGGGCGACGAGCAGTACTTC. Translated: CASSSMGQGDEQYF.

The chain recombines TRBV13 with TRBJ1-6; 7 bases align to TRBD1. Looked up from germline, CDR1 is PRHDT and CDR2 is FYEKMQ (reference sequence). The V segment lost 3 bases and the J segment 6 bases; nucleotides outside the gene matches: 2. The CDR3 is 14 amino acids. The CDR3 DNA reads as TGTGCCAGCAGCTTGGACAGGACTAATTCACCCCTCCACTTT. Amino acids: CASSLDRTNSPLHF.

The V gene is TRBV7-2, the J gene TRBJ2-1, with a tentative D call TRBD2 (6 bases). The CDR3 extends over 15 amino acids. Germline lookup yields CDR1 SGHTA and CDR2 FQGNSA. V was pared by 5 bases and J by 0 bases, with 11 bases between. The CDR3 protein is CASSPLAHSYNEQFF. In DNA form, the CDR3 reads TGTGCCAGCAGCCCCCTAGCGCACTCCTACAATGAGCAGTTCTTC.

The chain employs TRBV5-6 and TRBJ2-1; 9 bases map to TRBD2. Germline values: CDR1 SGHDT, CDR2 YYEEEE. Unmatched junction bases numbered 16, after V lost 3 bases and J lost 3 bases. The CDR3 spans 19 residues. CDR3 sequence (DNA): TGTGCCAGCAGCTCCAACCTGATACTCGGGACTAGCTTCTACAATGAGCAGTTCTTC. It specifies CASSSNLILGTSFYNEQFF.

The J gene is TRBJ1-2, the V gene TRBV29-1; 7 nucleotides match TRBD1. CDR3 size: 13 residues. The trim removed 3 bases at V and 3 bases at J, leaving 4 bases unmatched. Germline assignment: CDR1 SQVTM and CDR2 ANQGSEA. The CDR3 sequence: CSVDLGQYYGYTF. CDR3 DNA sequence: TGCAGCGTTGATTTGGGACAGTACTATGGCTACACCTTC.

This chain links TRBV27 with TRBJ2-2, with TRBD1 matching 9 bases. Germline CDR1 is MNHEY and CDR2 is SMNVEV (reference sequence). The CDR3 length is 16 residues. With V trimmed by 5 bases and J by 7 bases, 11 bases remained unmatched. As DNA, the CDR3 is TGTGCCAGCAGTCTACTAGGGACAGGGAAGGGCGGGGAGCTGTTTTTT. As protein: CASSLLGTGKGGELFF.

The chain couples TRBV28 to TRBJ1-1; no clear D. The CDR3 contains 12 residues. V was pared by 10 bases and J by 4 bases, with 13 bases between. The germline V gene encodes CDR1 MDHEN and CDR2 SYDVKM. The CDR3 sequence is CATQVGSTEAFF. The CDR3 nucleotides read TGTGCCACCCAGGTGGGCAGCACTGAAGCTTTCTTT.

V and J are TRBV5-4 and TRBJ2-3; unclear D gene. Germline V gives CDR1 SGHNT, CDR2 YYREEE (reference sequence). The CDR3 length is 15 residues. V was clipped by 2 bases and J by 0 bases, with 10 bases between them. The CDR3 sequence is CASSFRASSTDTQYF. The CDR3, as DNA: TGTGCCAGCAGCTTTAGAGCATCGAGCACAGATACGCAGTATTTT.

The CDR3 is CASSREGGQGYNEQFF. In DNA, the CDR3 is TGTGCCAGCAGCAGGGAGGGCGGCCAGGGCTACAATGAGCAGTTCTTC. J is TRBJ2-1 and V is TRBV7-3, with 7 nucleotides matching TRBD2. This CDR3 contains 16 residues. In germline, CDR1 is SGHTA, CDR2 FQGTGA. The V segment lost 5 bases and the J segment 3 bases; nucleotides outside the gene matches: 10.